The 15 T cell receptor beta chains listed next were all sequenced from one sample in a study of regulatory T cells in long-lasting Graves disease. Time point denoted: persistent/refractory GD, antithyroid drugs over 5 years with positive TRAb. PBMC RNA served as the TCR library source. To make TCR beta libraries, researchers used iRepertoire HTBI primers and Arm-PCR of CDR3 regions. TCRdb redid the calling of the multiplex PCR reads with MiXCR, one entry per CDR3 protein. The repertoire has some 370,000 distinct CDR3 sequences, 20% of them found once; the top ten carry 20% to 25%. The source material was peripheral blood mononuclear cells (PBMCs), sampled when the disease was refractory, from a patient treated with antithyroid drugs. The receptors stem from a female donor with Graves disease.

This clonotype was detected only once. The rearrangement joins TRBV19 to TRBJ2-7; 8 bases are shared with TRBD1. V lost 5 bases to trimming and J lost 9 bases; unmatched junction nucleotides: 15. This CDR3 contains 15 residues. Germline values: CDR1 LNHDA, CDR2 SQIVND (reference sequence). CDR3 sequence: CASSLYGTGPSRQYF. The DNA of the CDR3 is TGTGCCAGTAGTCTATATGGGACAGGACCTTCGAGGCAGTACTTC.

For the CDR3, the DNA is TGTGCCAGCTCCCCGAGACAGGGGGCAAAAGAGACCCAGTACTTC. Translation gives CASSPRQGAKETQYF. The chain employs TRBV7-2 and TRBJ2-5; 10 nucleotides align to TRBD1. CDR1 and CDR2 from the germline V gene are SGHTA and FQGNSA. V was clipped by 8 bases and J by 3 bases; unmatched bases: 9. This CDR3 comprises 15 residues.

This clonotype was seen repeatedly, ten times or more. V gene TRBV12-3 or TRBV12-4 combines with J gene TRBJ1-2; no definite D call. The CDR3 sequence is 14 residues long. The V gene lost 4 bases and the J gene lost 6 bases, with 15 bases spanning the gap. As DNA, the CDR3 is TGTGCCAGCAGTTACTTCCGGACCACCGATGGCTACACCTTC. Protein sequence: CASSYFRTTDGYTF.

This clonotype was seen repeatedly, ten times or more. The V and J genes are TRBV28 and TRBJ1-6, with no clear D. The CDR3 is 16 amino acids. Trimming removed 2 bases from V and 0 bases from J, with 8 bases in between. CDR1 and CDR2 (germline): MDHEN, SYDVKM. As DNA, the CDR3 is TGTGCCAGCAGTTTAGTCAGGAGCTCCTATAATTCACCCCTCCACTTT. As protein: CASSLVRSSYNSPLHF.

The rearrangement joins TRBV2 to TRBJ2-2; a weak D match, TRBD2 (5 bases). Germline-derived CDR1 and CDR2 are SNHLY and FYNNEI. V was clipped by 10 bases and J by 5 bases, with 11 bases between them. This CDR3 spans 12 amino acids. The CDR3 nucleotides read TGTGCCAAAAGGAGGTTAACCGGGGAGCTGTTTTTT. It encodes CAKRRLTGELFF.

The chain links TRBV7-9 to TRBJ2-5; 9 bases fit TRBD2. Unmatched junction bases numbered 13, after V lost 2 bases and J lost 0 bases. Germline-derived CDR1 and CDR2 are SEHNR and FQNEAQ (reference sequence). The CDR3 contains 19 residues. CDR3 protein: CASSLFRSLREGHQETQYF. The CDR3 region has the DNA TGTGCCAGCAGCTTATTTCGAAGTTTGCGGGAGGGCCACCAAGAGACCCAGTACTTC.

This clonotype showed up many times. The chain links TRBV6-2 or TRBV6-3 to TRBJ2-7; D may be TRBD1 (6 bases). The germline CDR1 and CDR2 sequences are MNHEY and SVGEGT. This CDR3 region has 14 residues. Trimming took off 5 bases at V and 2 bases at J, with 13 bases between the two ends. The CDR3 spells CASSLSRGTYEQYF. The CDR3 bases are TGTGCCAGCAGTCTGTCGAGGGGGACCTACGAGCAGTACTTC.

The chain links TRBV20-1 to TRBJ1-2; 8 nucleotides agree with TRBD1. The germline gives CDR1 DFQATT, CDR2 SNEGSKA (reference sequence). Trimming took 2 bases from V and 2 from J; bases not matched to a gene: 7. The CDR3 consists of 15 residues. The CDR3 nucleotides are TGCAGTGCTAGATCCGGACAGGGTTTAAACTATGGCTACACCTTC. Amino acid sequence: CSARSGQGLNYGYTF.

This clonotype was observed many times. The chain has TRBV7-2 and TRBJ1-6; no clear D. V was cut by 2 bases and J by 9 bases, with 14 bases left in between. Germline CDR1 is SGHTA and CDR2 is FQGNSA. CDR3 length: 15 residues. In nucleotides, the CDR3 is TGTGCCAGCAGCTTAAGTTCCTCGGTTGTTTCACCCCTCCACTTT. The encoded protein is CASSLSSSVVSPLHF.

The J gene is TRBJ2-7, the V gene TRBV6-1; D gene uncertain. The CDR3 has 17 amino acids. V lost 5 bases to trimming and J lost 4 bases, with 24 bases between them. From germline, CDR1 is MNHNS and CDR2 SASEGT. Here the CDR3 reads CASSPDVMGLPIYEQYF. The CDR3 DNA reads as TGTGCCAGCAGTCCCGACGTGATGGGTCTCCCAATATACGAGCAGTACTTC.

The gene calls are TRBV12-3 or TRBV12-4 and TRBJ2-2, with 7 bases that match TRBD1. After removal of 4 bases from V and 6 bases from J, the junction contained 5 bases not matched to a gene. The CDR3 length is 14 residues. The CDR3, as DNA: TGTGCCAGCAGTTATACAGGGGTTTCCGGGGAGCTGTTTTTT. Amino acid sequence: CASSYTGVSGELFF.

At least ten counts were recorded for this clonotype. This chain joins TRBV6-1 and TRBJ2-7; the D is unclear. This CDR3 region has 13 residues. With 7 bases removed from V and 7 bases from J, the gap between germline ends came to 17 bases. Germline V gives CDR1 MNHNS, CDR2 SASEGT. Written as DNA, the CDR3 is TGTGCCAGCACCCCCGGGCCGGCGTTAGAGCAGTACTTC. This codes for CASTPGPALEQYF.

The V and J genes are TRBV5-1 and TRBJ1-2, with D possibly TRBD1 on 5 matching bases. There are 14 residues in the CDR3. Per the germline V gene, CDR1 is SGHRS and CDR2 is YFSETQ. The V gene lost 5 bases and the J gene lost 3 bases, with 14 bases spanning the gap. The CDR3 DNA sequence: TGCGCCAGCAGGTACGAGGGGCTAGACTATGGCTACACCTTC. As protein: CASRYEGLDYGYTF.

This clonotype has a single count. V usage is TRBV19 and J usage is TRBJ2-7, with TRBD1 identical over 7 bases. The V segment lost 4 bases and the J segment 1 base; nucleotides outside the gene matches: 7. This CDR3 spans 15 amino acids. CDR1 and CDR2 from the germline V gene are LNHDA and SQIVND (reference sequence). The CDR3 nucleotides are TGTGCCAGTAGTACTCCGGGACAGTTATCCTACGAGCAGTACTTC. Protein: CASSTPGQLSYEQYF.

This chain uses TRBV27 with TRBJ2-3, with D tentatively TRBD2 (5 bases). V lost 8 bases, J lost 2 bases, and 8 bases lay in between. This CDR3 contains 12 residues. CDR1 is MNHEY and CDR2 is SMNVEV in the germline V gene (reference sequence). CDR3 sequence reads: CASHGVTDTQYF. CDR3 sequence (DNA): TGTGCCAGCCACGGGGTCACAGATACGCAGTATTTT.